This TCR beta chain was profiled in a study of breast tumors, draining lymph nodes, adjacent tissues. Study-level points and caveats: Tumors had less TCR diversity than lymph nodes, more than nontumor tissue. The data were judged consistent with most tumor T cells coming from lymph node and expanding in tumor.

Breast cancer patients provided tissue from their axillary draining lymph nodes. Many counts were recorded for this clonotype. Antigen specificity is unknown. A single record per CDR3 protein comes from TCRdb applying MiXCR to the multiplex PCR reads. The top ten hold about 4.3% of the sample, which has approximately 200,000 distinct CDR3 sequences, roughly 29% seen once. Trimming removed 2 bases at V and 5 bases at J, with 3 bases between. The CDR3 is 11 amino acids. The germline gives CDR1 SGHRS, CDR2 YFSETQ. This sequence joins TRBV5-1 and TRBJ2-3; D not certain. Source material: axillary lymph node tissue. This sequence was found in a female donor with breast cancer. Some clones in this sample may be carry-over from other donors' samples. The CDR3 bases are TGCGCCAGCAGCTTTGAAGATACGCAGTATTTT. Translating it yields CASSFEDTQYF.